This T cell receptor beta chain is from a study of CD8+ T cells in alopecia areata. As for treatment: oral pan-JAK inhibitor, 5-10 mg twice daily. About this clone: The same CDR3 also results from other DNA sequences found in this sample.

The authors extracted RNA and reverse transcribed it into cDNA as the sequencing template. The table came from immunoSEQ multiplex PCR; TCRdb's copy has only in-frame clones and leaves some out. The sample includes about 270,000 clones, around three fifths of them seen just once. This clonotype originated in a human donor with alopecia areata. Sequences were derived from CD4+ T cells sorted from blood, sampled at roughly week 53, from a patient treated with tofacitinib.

The CDR3 DNA is TGTGCCAGCAGCTTAGGGCAGAACACTGAAGCTTTCTTT. This translates into CASSLGQNTEAFF. This chain uses TRBV7-3 with TRBJ1-1, with D unclear. Germline-derived CDR1 and CDR2 are SGHTA and FQGTGA. V gave up 2 bases and J gave up 1 base, with 5 bases separating them. The length of the CDR3 is 13 residues.